A selection of T cell receptor beta chains follows, all from one sample in a study of OX40 agonist ivuxolimab in advanced cancers. Sequenced by immunoSEQ multiplex PCR; TCRdb stores in-frame clones only, minus some. The profile covers 45,000 to 65,000 clones, with nearly 90% appearing a single time and 8.5% to 14% taken by the ten largest. Sequencing was performed on CD4+ or CD8+ T cells sorted from blood, taken in a trial of the OX40 agonist ivuxolimab. The receptors derive from an adult with an advanced solid tumor such as melanoma, head and neck, liver or kidney cancer. The CDR3 runs from the conserved cysteine through the conserved F or W.

j_gene: TRBJ2-3
v_gene: TRBV7-9
CDR3aa: CASSPTAGTDTQYF

j_gene: TRBJ2-1
v_gene: TRBV27
CDR3aa: CASSSTGPLNEQFF

j_gene: TRBJ2-2
v_gene: TRBV6-6
CDR3aa: CASRELAGAGTGELFF

j_gene: TRBJ1-1
v_gene: TRBV7-9
CDR3aa: CASSLATLNTEAFF

j_gene: TRBJ2-7
v_gene: TRBV5-1
CDR3aa: CASTRTSGINEQYF

j_gene: TRBJ1-2
v_gene: TRBV29-1
CDR3aa: CSVESLRGYGYTF

j_gene: TRBJ2-7
v_gene: TRBV6-6
CDR3aa: CASSSGTYEQYF

j_gene: TRBJ2-6
v_gene: TRBV27
CDR3aa: CASSLWGSGANVLTF

j_gene: TRBJ2-5
v_gene: TRBV28
CDR3aa: CASSGMQETQYF

j_gene: TRBJ1-4
v_gene: TRBV19
CDR3aa: CASSMGHLNEKLFF

j_gene: TRBJ1-2
v_gene: TRBV5-6
CDR3aa: CASRKGAYYGYTF

j_gene: TRBJ2-2
v_gene: TRBV9
CDR3aa: CASSVGDLNTGELFF

j_gene: TRBJ1-2
v_gene: TRBV7-9
CDR3aa: CASSQTANYGYTF

j_gene: TRBJ1-1
v_gene: TRBV2
CDR3aa: CASRGTGNTEAFF

j_gene: TRBJ1-2
v_gene: TRBV19
CDR3aa: CASVDRASYGYTF

j_gene: TRBJ2-7
v_gene: TRBV6-5
CDR3aa: CASRVGQVQYF

j_gene: .
v_gene: TRBV27
CDR3aa: CATPTGTREGLDYTYEQYF

j_gene: TRBJ2-5
v_gene: TRBV5-1
CDR3aa: CASSPWPEAKTQYF

j_gene: TRBJ2-1
v_gene: TRBV6-6
CDR3aa: CASSPTLQRNEQFF

j_gene: TRBJ2-2
v_gene: TRBV11-1
CDR3aa: CASSTEAFIGELFF

j_gene: TRBJ2-2
v_gene: TRBV4-1
CDR3aa: CASSQDRGTGGRLAGELFF

j_gene: TRBJ1-4
v_gene: TRBV6-4
CDR3aa: CASSPGAQTNEKLFF

j_gene: TRBJ2-2
v_gene: TRBV7-8
CDR3aa: CASTAGTPNTGELFF

j_gene: TRBJ2-5
v_gene: TRBV7-8
CDR3aa: CASSPIAGRLETQYF

j_gene: TRBJ2-2
v_gene: TRBV5-4
CDR3aa: CASSLAANTGELFF

j_gene: TRBJ1-2
v_gene: TRBV11-3
CDR3aa: CASSLVSAPPGQGAYGYTF

j_gene: TRBJ1-2
v_gene: TRBV6-1
CDR3aa: CASSERGQPYGYTF